A single sample gave rise to the 8 T cell receptor beta chains below, sequenced in a study of blood T cell repertoires in COVID-19. Measured with immunoSEQ multiplex PCR; TCRdb has only the in-frame clones, and not every one. The sample lists around 200,000 clones; around nine tenths were seen once. The material sequenced was peripheral blood. Receptor source: a man in his 60s who had recovered from COVID-19.

This clone was recorded only once. The CDR3 sequence: CASSLPGGAGEKLFF. CDR3 in DNA: TGCGCCAGCAGCCTCCCCGGGGGGGCGGGAGAAAAACTGTTTTTT. The chain has TRBV5-1 and TRBJ1-4; tentatively, D is TRBD1 (6 bases). The CDR3 loop spans 15 amino acids. Trimming removed 4 bases at V and 8 bases at J, with 18 bases between. CDR1 and CDR2 (germline): SGHRS, YFSETQ.

The chain combines TRBV30 with TRBJ2-7; a weak D match, TRBD2 (5 bases). The CDR3 runs 15 residues. From germline, CDR1 is GTSNPN and CDR2 SVGIG (reference sequence). The V end was cut by 5 bases, the J end by 4 bases, with 21 bases between. In nucleotides, the CDR3 is TGTGCCTGGGGGGTACCTAGCACCCTCAGGTACGAGCAGTACTTC. Protein product: CAWGVPSTLRYEQYF.

V and J are TRBV6-5 and TRBJ2-7, with D possibly matching TRBD2 (6 bases). V shed 1 base and J shed 2 bases, with 9 bases lying between them. From germline, CDR1 is MNHEY and CDR2 SVGAGI. The CDR3 length is 14 residues. The CDR3 here is CASSYLAAPYEQYF. The CDR3 region has the DNA TGTGCCAGCAGTTACTTAGCGGCTCCCTACGAGCAGTACTTC.

The chain recombines TRBV12-3 or TRBV12-4 with TRBJ1-5; D not resolved. This CDR3 spans 13 amino acids. V gave up 1 base and J gave up 4 bases, with 5 bases separating them. For the CDR3, the DNA is TGTGCCAGCAGTTTAGTGGAGAATCAGCCCCAGCATTTT. Encoded protein: CASSLVENQPQHF.

This clone was seen just once. The chain carries TRBV30 and TRBJ1-5, with a weak D call TRBD1 (5 bases). In germline, CDR1 is GTSNPN, CDR2 SVGIG (reference sequence). V shed 1 base and J shed 5 bases, with 9 bases lying between them. The CDR3 is 13 amino acids. CDR3 amino acids: CAWSDRLDQPQHF. CDR3 nucleotide sequence: TGTGCCTGGAGTGACAGGTTGGATCAGCCCCAGCATTTT.

The genes are TRBV12-3 or TRBV12-4 and TRBJ1-2, with a possible D match to TRBD1 (5 bases). This CDR3 is 12 amino acids long. The V end was cut by 2 bases, the J end by 7 bases, with 8 bases between. The CDR3, as DNA: TGTGCCAGCAGTTTAACGGGGGTTGGCTACACCTTC. It specifies CASSLTGVGYTF.

This chain joins TRBV5-1 and TRBJ2-1; D gene unclear. The CDR3 has 15 amino acids. V lost 1 base and J 1 base, leaving 9 bases between the germline ends. Germline values: CDR1 SGHRS, CDR2 YFSETQ. The chain's CDR3 is CASSLIAVSYNEQFF. The CDR3, as DNA: TGCGCCAGCAGCTTGATTGCGGTTTCCTACAATGAGCAGTTCTTC.

This clone was seen a handful of times. The rearrangement links TRBV10-1 to TRBJ2-7; no reliable D call. V was clipped by 6 bases and J by 3 bases, with 6 bases between them. The CDR3 is 11 residues long. Germline V gene data show CDR1 as WNHNN and CDR2 as SYGVQD (reference sequence). As DNA, the CDR3 is TGCGCCAGCAGCACGGGCTACGAGCAGTACTTC. It translates to CASSTGYEQYF.